The entry that follows covers one T cell receptor (beta chain) sequence. Its antigen is still unknown. This entry comes from a study of blood T cells in healthy people across ages. Study-level results: There were more naive CD4+ cells and higher diversity in long-lived donors than in aged donors.

Using a J-beta primer mix together with a sample-barcoded 5' primer, a second PCR was run for roughly 7 to 12 cycles. TCRdb re-called the 5' RACE reads through MiXCR, storing one row per CDR3 protein. The repertoire includes more than 1,000,000 distinct CDR3 sequences, under 30% of them detected once, and around 0.75% sits in the top ten. This CDR3 is built from 14 residues. In germline, CDR1 is SEHNR, CDR2 FQNEAQ (reference sequence). Another study also made use of these data, one on T cells of mothers and their children.

This clonotype was sampled from a girl aged 2-10 years in good health. The sample was blood. The gene calls are TRBV7-9 and TRBJ2-5, with D perhaps being TRBD1 or TRBD2 (5 bases each). The J call could be wrong; TRBJ2-7 is a better fit for the DNA end. CDR3 region: CASSPRDADFEQYF. The CDR3 coding sequence is TGTGCCAGCAGCCCCCGGGACGCCGATTTCGAGCAGTACTTC.